This T cell receptor (beta chain) was sequenced for a study of blood T cells in healthy people across ages. Study results and caveats: Correlation between TCR beta diversity and naive T cell percentage was strong.

In the case of this clonotype: Its target is unknown. Sequence at one end of the junction differs from germline and may be a read error.

A second about 6 to 12 cycle PCR used barcoded and J-beta primers. One entry per CDR3 protein, called by TCRdb with MiXCR from the 5' RACE reads. The sample lists more than 900,000 distinct CDR3 sequences; 25% to 35% were seen once. The CDR3 runs to 13 residues. The germline V gene encodes CDR1 MNHEY and CDR2 SMNVEV (reference sequence). Total RNA was isolated from each sample in quantities of at least 6 micrograms. The same specimen was also included in a second study, on T cells of mothers and their children. This second study says: Per mother, over 9 million TCR beta CDR3 reads were obtained; per child, about 3 million. A slight, non-significant increase in overlap was found for related mother-child pairs relative to unrelated pairs.

Sequenced sample: blood. The V and J genes are TRBV27 and TRBJ2-7, with 9 bases aligning to TRBD2. This sequence originates from a woman in her thirties or forties in good health. In DNA form, the CDR3 reads TGTACCAGCAGTCTAGCGGGGCGGCACGAGCAGTACTTC. Amino acid sequence: CTSSLAGRHEQYF.